The entry below gives a single T cell receptor (beta chain) sequence along with its context. Its cognate antigen is unknown. The sample originates from a study of T cell responses to AZD1222 COVID-19 vaccine. Germline V CDR1 and CDR2: LGHDT, YNNKEL (reference sequence). The CDR3 extends over 14 amino acids. V gave up 0 bases and J gave up 3 bases, with 8 bases separating them. The data were produced by immunoSEQ multiplex PCR, yet TCRdb's version contains in-frame clones alone and is incomplete. The sample consists of 140,000 to 150,000 clones, 75% to 90% of them appearing once. Overall study findings and caveats: Baseline antibody screening turned up just a handful of seropositive AZD1222 recipients. White British donors predominated, females outnumbered males, and clonal diversity was possibly underestimated. Spike-specific TCRs gained breadth and depth after people received two AZD1222 doses. A reported finding is that nearly half of spike-specific TCRs target unmutated variant regions.

This rearrangement joins TRBV3-1 (or the pseudogene TRBV3-2) to TRBJ1-2, with D perhaps TRBD1 (6 bases). This receptor was obtained from an adult in good health. The sequencing here drew on peripheral blood, taken on day 0 of MenACWY control vaccination. The CDR3 spells CASSQDRGDYGYTF. As DNA, the CDR3 is TGTGCCAGCAGCCAAGACAGGGGCGACTATGGCTACACCTTC.